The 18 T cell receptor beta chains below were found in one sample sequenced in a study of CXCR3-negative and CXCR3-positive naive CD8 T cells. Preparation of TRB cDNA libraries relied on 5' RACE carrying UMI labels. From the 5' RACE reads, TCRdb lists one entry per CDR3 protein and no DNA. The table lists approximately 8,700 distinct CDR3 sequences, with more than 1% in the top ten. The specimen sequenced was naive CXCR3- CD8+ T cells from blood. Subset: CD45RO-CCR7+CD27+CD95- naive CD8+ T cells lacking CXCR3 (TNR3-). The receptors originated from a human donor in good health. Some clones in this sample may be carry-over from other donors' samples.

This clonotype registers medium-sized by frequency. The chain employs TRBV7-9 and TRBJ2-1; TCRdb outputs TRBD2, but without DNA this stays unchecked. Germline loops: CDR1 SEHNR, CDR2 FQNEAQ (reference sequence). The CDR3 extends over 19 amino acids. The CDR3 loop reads CASSLRTSGSLLHNNEQFF.

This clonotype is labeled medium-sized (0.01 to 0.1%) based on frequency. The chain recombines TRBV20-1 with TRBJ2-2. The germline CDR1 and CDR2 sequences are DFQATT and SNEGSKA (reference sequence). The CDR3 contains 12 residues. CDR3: CSASENTGELFF.

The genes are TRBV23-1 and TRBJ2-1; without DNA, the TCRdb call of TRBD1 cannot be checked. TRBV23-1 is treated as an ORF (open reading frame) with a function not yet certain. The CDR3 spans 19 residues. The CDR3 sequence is CASSPGMVAERSPYNEQFF.

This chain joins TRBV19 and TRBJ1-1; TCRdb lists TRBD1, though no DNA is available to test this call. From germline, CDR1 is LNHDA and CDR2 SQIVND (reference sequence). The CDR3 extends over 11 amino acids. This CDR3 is CASDRSGEAFF.

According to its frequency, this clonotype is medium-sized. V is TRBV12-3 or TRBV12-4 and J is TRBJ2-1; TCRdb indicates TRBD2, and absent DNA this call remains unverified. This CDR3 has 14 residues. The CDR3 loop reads CASSKLARYNEQFF.

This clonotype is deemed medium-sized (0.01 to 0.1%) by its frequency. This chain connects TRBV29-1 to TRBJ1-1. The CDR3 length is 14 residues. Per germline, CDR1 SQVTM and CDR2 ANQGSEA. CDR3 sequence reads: CSVLLGNGAPEAFF.

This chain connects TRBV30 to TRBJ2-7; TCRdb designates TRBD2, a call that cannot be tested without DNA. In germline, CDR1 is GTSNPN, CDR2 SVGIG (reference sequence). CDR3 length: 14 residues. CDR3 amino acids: CAWSQGAGSYEQYF.

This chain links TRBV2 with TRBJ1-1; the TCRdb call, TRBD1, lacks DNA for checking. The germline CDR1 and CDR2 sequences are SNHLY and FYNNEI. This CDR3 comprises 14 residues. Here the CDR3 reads CASSWDRGGTEAFF.

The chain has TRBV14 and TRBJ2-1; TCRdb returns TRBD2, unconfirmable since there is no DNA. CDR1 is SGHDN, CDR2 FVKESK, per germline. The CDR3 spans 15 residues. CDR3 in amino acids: CASSLLAGGGDRQFF.

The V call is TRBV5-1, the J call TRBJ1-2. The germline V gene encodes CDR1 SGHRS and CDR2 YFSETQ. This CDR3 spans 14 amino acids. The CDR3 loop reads CASSREVGHYGYTF.

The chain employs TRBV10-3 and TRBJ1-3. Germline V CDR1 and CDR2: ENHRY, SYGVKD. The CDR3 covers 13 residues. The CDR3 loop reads CAISSGTENTIYF.

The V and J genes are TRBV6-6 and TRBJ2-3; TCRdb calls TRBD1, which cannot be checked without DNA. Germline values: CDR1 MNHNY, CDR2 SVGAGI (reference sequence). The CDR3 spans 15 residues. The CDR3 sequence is CASSYGGLATDTQYF.

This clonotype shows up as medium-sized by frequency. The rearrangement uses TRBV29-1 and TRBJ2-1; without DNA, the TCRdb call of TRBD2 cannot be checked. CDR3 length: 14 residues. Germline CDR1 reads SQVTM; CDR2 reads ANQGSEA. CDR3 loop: CSESGLGLGDEQFF.

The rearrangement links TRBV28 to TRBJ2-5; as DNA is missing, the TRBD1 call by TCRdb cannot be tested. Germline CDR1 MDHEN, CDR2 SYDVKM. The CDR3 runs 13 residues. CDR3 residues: CASSARGSETQYF.

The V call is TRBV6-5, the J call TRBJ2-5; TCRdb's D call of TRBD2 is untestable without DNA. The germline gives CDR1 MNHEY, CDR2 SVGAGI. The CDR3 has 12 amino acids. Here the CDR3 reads CASRAGVETQYF.

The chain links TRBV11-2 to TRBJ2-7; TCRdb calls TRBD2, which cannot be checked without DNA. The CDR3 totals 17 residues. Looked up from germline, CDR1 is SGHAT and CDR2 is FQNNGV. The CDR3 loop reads CASSLDRLAGDTDEQYF.

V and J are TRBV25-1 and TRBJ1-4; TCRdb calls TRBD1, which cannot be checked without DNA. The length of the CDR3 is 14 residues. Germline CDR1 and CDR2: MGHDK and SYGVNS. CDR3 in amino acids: CASSEAGSEEKLFF.

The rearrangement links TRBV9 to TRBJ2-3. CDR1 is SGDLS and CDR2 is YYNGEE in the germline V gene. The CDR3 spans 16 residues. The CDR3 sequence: CASSVGGNGGTDTQYF.